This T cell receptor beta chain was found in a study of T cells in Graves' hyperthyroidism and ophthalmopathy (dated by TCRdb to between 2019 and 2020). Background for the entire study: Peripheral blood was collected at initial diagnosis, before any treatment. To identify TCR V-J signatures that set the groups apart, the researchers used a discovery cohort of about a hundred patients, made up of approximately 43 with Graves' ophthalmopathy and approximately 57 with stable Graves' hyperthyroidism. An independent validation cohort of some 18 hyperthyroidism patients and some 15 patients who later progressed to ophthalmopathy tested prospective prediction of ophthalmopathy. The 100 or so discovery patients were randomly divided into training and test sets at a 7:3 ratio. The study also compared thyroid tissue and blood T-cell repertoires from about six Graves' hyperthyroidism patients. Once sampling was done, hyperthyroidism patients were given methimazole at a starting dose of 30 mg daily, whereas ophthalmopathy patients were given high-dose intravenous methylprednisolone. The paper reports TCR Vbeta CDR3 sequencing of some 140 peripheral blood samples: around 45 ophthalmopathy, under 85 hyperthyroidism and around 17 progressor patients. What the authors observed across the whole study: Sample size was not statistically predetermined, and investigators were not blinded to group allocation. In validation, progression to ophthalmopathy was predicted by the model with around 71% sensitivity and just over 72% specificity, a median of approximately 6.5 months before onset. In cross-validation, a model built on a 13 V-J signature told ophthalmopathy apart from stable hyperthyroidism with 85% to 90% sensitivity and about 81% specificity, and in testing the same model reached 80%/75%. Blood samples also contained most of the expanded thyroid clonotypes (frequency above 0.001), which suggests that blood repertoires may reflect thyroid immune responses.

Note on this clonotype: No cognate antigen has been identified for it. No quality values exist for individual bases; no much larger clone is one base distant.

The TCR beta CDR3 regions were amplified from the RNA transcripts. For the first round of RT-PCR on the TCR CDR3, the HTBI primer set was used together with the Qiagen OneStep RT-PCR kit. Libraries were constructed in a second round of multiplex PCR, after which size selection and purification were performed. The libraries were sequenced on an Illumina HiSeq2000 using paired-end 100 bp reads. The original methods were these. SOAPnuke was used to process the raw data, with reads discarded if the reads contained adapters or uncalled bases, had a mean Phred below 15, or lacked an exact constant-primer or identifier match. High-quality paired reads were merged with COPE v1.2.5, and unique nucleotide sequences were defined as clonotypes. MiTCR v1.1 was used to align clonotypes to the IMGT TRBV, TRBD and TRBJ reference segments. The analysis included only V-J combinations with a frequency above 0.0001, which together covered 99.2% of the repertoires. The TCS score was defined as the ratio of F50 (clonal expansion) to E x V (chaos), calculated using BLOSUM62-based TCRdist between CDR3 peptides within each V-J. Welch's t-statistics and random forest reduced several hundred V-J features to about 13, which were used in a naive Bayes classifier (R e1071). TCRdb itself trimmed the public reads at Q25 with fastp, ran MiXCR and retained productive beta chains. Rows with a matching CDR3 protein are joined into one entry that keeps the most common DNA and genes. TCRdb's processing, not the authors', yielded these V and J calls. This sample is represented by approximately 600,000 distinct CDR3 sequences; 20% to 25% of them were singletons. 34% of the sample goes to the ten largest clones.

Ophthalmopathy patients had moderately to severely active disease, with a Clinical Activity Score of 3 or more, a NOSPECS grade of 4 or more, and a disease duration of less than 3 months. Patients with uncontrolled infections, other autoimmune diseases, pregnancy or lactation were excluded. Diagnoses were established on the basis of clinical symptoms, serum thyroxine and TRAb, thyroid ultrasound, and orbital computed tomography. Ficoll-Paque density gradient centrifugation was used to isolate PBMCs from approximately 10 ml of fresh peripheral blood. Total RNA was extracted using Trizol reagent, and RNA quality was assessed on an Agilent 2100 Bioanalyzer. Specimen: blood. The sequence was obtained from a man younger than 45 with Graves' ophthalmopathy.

The bases read TGTGCCAGCAGTGTCAGGACCCTGAACACTGAAGCTTTCTTT. This encodes CASSVRTLNTEAFF. This chain is built from TRBV2 and TRBJ1-1, with no confident D gene call. The CDR3 runs 14 residues from the cysteine to the phenylalanine. The DNA shown is the 42-base CDR3, in frame from base 1. The trim is 4 bases for V and 0 bases for J, with a gap of 9 bases between the germline ends. Per the germline V gene, SNHLY is the CDR1 and FYNNEI is the CDR2.